The next 30 T cell receptor beta chains were all read from a single sample in a study of cytomegalovirus exposure and HLA in healthy donors. The PCR was carried out with 60 Vbeta primers and 13 Jbeta primers. Some clones are missing from TCRdb's copy, which holds only in-frame ones; the method was immunoSEQ multiplex PCR. The profile shows 100,000 or so clones, 15% of them singletons. Sequencing was performed on PBMCs. The receptor set was obtained from a female donor in good health and CMV-seronegative.

This clone occurred a few times. The gene calls are TRBV19 and TRBJ1-1; TRBD1 matches at 7 bases. With V trimmed by 4 bases and J by 3 bases, 5 bases remained unmatched. CDR1 LNHDA and CDR2 SQIVND come from the germline V gene (reference sequence). This CDR3 region has 14 residues. CDR3 in amino acids: CASSRQGPYTEAFF. CDR3 DNA sequence: TGTGCCAGTAGTAGACAGGGACCGTACACTGAAGCTTTCTTT.

This clone was counted between two and nine times. J is TRBJ1-5 and V is TRBV7-9; 10 nucleotides line up with TRBD1. The CDR3 is 15 residues long. The J segment lost 3 bases and the V segment lost 4 bases, leaving 3 bases of the junction unmatched. CDR1 and CDR2 (germline): SEHNR, FQNEAQ (reference sequence). In nucleotides, the CDR3 is TGTGCCAGCAGCTCCGGGACAGGGGTCAATCAGCCCCAGCATTTT. It encodes CASSSGTGVNQPQHF.

Only a few counts were recorded for this clone. The chain's CDR3 is CSVEEGQGAYEQYF. The CDR3 DNA sequence: TGCAGCGTTGAAGAGGGACAGGGGGCCTACGAGCAGTACTTC. The rearrangement links TRBV29-1 to TRBJ2-7, with TRBD1 matching 11 bases. The germline CDR1 and CDR2 sequences are SQVTM and ANQGSEA. Trimming took 0 bases from V and 2 from J; bases not matched to a gene: 0. The CDR3 has 14 amino acids.

This clone has a count of ten or more. The chain uses TRBV7-2 and TRBJ1-4; D remains unclear. Between the trimmed V and J ends, which lost 0 bases and 10 bases, there was a span of 6 bases. This CDR3 contains 12 residues. CDR1 is SGHTA, CDR2 FQGNSA, per germline. CDR3 in DNA: TGTGCCAGCAGCTTAGCCGCCGGAAAACTGTTTTTT. This gives the protein CASSLAAGKLFF.

The J gene is TRBJ2-1, the V gene TRBV30; 8 bases are shared with TRBD2. The ends lost 0 bases at V and 6 bases at J; junction bases unmatched: 13. This CDR3 region has 17 residues. CDR1 and CDR2 from the germline V gene are GTSNPN and SVGIG (reference sequence). The CDR3 DNA follows: TGTGCCTGGAGTGTACGGGGGGGACGGGGGGCTCCCAATGAGCAGTTCTTC. Residues: CAWSVRGGRGAPNEQFF.

The chain combines TRBV6-5 with TRBJ1-4; 7 bases match TRBD1. Germline V gene data show CDR1 as MNHEY and CDR2 as SVGAGI. V shed 8 bases and J 8 bases; nucleotides not matched to a gene: 11. The CDR3 is 14 residues long. This CDR3 is CASRPGTVNEKLFF. DNA of the CDR3: TGTGCCAGCCGGCCGGGGACAGTAAACGAAAAACTGTTTTTT.

This chain joins TRBV7-2 and TRBJ2-3, with 7 bases aligning to TRBD2. CDR1 and CDR2 from the germline V gene are SGHTA and FQGNSA. The CDR3 loop spans 16 amino acids. Trimming took 6 bases from V and 0 from J; bases not matched to a gene: 9. The CDR3: CASRRDYKTSTDTQYF. In DNA, the CDR3 is TGTGCCAGCAGACGGGACTATAAAACTAGCACAGATACGCAGTATTTT.

This clone has a handful of counts. This chain joins TRBV2 and TRBJ2-3, with D perhaps matching TRBD1 (5 bases). V was clipped by 7 bases and J by 6 bases, with 17 bases between them. The CDR3 consists of 14 residues. Germline V gene lookup returns CDR1 SNHLY and CDR2 FYNNEI. CDR3 nucleotides: TGTGCCAGCAAATCTAACTCCCAGGGTGATACGCAGTATTTT. It translates to CASKSNSQGDTQYF.

The genes are TRBV2 and TRBJ2-2, with 9 bases aligning to TRBD1. The CDR3 consists of 15 residues. In germline, CDR1 is SNHLY, CDR2 FYNNEI. Losses at the gene ends were 5 bases for V and 6 bases for J; bases not matched to a gene: 7. The CDR3 region is CASSRDRVDAGELFF. CDR3 nucleotides: TGTGCCAGCAGTCGGGACAGGGTAGACGCCGGGGAGCTGTTTTTT.

The rearrangement uses TRBV6-1 and TRBJ1-3; 7 bases are shared with TRBD1. CDR3 size: 15 residues. The J segment lost 0 bases and the V segment lost 2 bases, leaving 1 base of the junction unmatched. CDR1 and CDR2 from the germline V gene are MNHNS and SASEGT. The CDR3 nucleotides are TGTGCCAGCAGTGAATGGACAGGCTCTGGAAACACCATATATTTT. Its protein product is CASSEWTGSGNTIYF.

This chain joins TRBV9 and TRBJ1-1; 8 bases line up with TRBD1. The germline gives CDR1 SGDLS, CDR2 YYNGEE. J lost 0 bases, V lost 0 bases, and 4 bases had no gene match. The CDR3 loop spans 16 amino acids. Written as DNA, the CDR3 is TGTGCCAGCAGCGTAGGGGAGGGACAGGTGAACACTGAAGCTTTCTTT. It translates to CASSVGEGQVNTEAFF.

This clone was observed a handful of times. The V call is TRBV9, the J call TRBJ2-1; D gene uncertain. V was cut by 0 bases and J by 6 bases, with 16 bases left in between. The CDR3 contains 16 residues. From germline, CDR1 is SGDLS and CDR2 YYNGEE. The CDR3 DNA sequence: TGTGCCAGCAGCGTAGACCCCAACAACCCTGTCAATGAGCAGTTCTTC. Its protein product is CASSVDPNNPVNEQFF.

A few counts support this clone. This chain uses TRBV5-6 with TRBJ1-2, with a possible D match to TRBD1 (6 bases). This CDR3 is 14 amino acids long. Germline CDR1 reads SGHDT; CDR2 reads YYEEEE. Trimming removed 1 base from V and 6 bases from J, with 13 bases in between. In DNA form, the CDR3 reads TGTGCCAGCAGCTTGTTACAGGGTCCCAATGGCTACACCTTC. Amino acids: CASSLLQGPNGYTF.

This sequence joins TRBV2 and TRBJ2-7, with 9 bases fitting TRBD1. With 2 bases clipped from V and 2 bases from J, the junction kept 1 base outside the gene matches. The CDR3 spans 14 residues. Germline-derived CDR1 and CDR2 are SNHLY and FYNNEI. This CDR3 is CASSERTGAYEQYF. CDR3 in DNA: TGTGCCAGCAGTGAAAGGACAGGGGCCTACGAGCAGTACTTC.

V gene TRBV6-6 combines with J gene TRBJ2-7; TRBD2 matches 10 bases. J lost 2 bases, V lost 0 bases, and 4 bases had no gene match. Germline V gene data show CDR1 as MNHNY and CDR2 as SVGAGI (reference sequence). This CDR3 spans 16 amino acids. CDR3 DNA: TGTGCCAGCAGTTACTCGACTAGCGGGTATCCCTACGAGCAGTACTTC. Translation: CASSYSTSGYPYEQYF.

This clone has just a few counts. The V and J genes are TRBV6-4 and TRBJ2-1; D might be TRBD2 (7 bases). The V end was cut by 4 bases, the J end by 10 bases, with 14 bases between. The V gene's germline CDR1 is MRHNA and CDR2 SNTAGT. This CDR3 region has 13 residues. The CDR3 sequence is CASSALRGAEQFF. CDR3 in DNA: TGTGCCAGCAGTGCCCTACGGGGGGCGGAGCAGTTCTTC.

This clone showed up just a few times. This chain uses TRBV6-5 with TRBJ1-2; TRBD1 aligns across 12 bases. CDR3 length: 15 amino acids. From germline, CDR1 is MNHEY and CDR2 SVGAGI. Trimming at V came to 4 bases and at J to 4 bases, leaving 4 bases not matched to a gene. The CDR3 region has the DNA TGTGCCAGCAGTTCCCGGGACAGGGGGCTCTATGGCTACACCTTC. Its protein is CASSSRDRGLYGYTF.

V and J are TRBV27 and TRBJ1-1; no firm D call. CDR3 size: 16 residues. In germline, CDR1 is MNHEY, CDR2 SMNVEV (reference sequence). The V gene lost 0 bases and the J gene lost 0 bases, with 11 bases spanning the gap. For the CDR3, the DNA is TGTGCCAGCAGTTTATCAGCGGGGTGGATGAACACTGAAGCTTTCTTT. Amino acid sequence: CASSLSAGWMNTEAFF.

This clone has only a few counts. CDR3 DNA sequence: TGTGCCAGCAGCTTAAGTCATAATGAGGGCATTCTTGGCTACACCTTC. Protein sequence: CASSLSHNEGILGYTF. The chain joins TRBV7-9 to TRBJ1-2; D not certain. Trimming removed 2 bases from V and 7 bases from J, with 20 bases in between. The CDR3 loop spans 16 amino acids. Germline lookup yields CDR1 SEHNR and CDR2 FQNEAQ (reference sequence).

The rearrangement joins TRBV10-2 to TRBJ1-6; tentatively, D is TRBD1 (6 bases). The germline gives CDR1 WSHSY, CDR2 SAAADI. Trimming cost V 10 bases and J 0 bases, with 13 bases left between them. The CDR3 runs 15 residues. DNA of the CDR3: TGCGCCACCAAGGACAGTTTCTCCTATAATTCACCCCTCCACTTT. Amino acid sequence: CATKDSFSYNSPLHF.

This clone showed up just a few times. The V gene is TRBV6-5, the J gene TRBJ2-7; 10 nucleotides match TRBD2. Germline CDR1 is MNHEY and CDR2 is SVGAGI. This CDR3 comprises 15 residues. The ends lost 6 bases at V and 1 base at J; junction bases unmatched: 6. CDR3 sequence reads: CASSFSGGPSYEQYF. CDR3 sequence (DNA): TGTGCCAGCAGCTTTAGCGGGGGGCCTTCCTACGAGCAGTACTTC.

The chain combines TRBV29-1 with TRBJ2-3, with TRBD2 as a possible D gene (6 bases). Germline CDR1 is SQVTM and CDR2 is ANQGSEA. V gave up 6 bases and J gave up 10 bases, with 17 bases separating them. CDR3 size: 12 residues. In nucleotides, the CDR3 is TGCAGCGTCCGAAACCGGGAGCAGGCGCAGTATTTT. Protein product: CSVRNREQAQYF.

This clone was seen only a few times. The chain uses TRBV10-1 and TRBJ2-7, with a possible D match to TRBD2 (5 bases). CDR1 and CDR2 from the germline V gene are WNHNN and SYGVQD (reference sequence). V dropped 1 base and J dropped 2 bases, with 9 bases sitting between them. The CDR3 has 14 amino acids. CDR3 loop: CASSELGEPYEQYF. DNA of the CDR3: TGCGCCAGCAGTGAGTTGGGAGAGCCCTACGAGCAGTACTTC.

This clone occurred a few times. The chain joins TRBV10-3 to TRBJ2-1, with TRBD1 as a possible D gene (6 bases). Germline lookup yields CDR1 ENHRY and CDR2 SYGVKD. The germline V and J ends were trimmed by 5 bases and 6 bases, with 14 bases remaining between them. The CDR3 loop spans 14 amino acids. CDR3 nucleotide sequence: TGTGCCATCAGTAACGAGGGGGTTCCCAATGAGCAGTTCTTC. Its protein is CAISNEGVPNEQFF.

This rearrangement joins TRBV6-5 to TRBJ2-2; 8 bases are a match to TRBD2. V dropped 2 bases and J dropped 3; count of bases not matched to a gene: 5. This CDR3 has 16 residues. Per the germline V gene, CDR1 is MNHEY and CDR2 is SVGAGI. The DNA for the CDR3 is TGTGCCAGCAGTTACGGGCGGGGGGTTTACACCGGGGAGCTGTTTTTT. Encoded protein: CASSYGRGVYTGELFF.

This clone was counted between two and nine times. The gene calls are TRBV28 and TRBJ1-4, with D unclear. From germline, CDR1 is MDHEN and CDR2 SYDVKM. The CDR3 has 14 residues. V shed 3 bases and J shed 2 bases, with 7 bases lying between them. The DNA of the CDR3 is TGTGCCAGCAGTTTCTCTGGCACTAATGAAAAACTGTTTTTT. Amino acid sequence: CASSFSGTNEKLFF.

In its sample, this clone was seen a few times. The genes are TRBV10-3 and TRBJ1-1, with 8 bases identical to TRBD1. The CDR3 is 13 amino acids. Per the germline V gene, CDR1 is ENHRY and CDR2 is SYGVKD. The V gene end was trimmed by 9 bases and the J gene end by 3 bases; junction bases not matched to a gene: 6. CDR3 DNA sequence: TGTGCCATAGGGACAGGATCGGACACTGAAGCTTTCTTT. It is translated as CAIGTGSDTEAFF.

The chain employs TRBV28 and TRBJ2-5; 12 nucleotides line up with TRBD1. CDR1 and CDR2 (germline): MDHEN, SYDVKM. The CDR3 spans 16 residues. V was pared by 5 bases and J by 4 bases, with 8 bases of the junction left unmatched. The CDR3 DNA reads TGTGCCAGCAGTCAACCGGGACAGGGGGCTTCAGAGACCCAGTACTTC. Protein: CASSQPGQGASETQYF.

This rearrangement joins TRBV7-9 to TRBJ2-7, with 7 bases identical to TRBD2. V lost 7 bases and J lost 0; bases outside the gene matches: 9. The CDR3 runs to 15 residues. Per germline, CDR1 SEHNR and CDR2 FQNEAQ (reference sequence). This chain's CDR3 is CASTLGLADSYEQYF. The CDR3 nucleotides are TGTGCCAGCACCCTAGGGCTAGCGGACTCCTACGAGCAGTACTTC.

A few counts support this clone. V usage is TRBV10-3 and J usage is TRBJ2-5; D unclear. Gene TRBJ2-7 matches the end of the DNA better, so the J call may be wrong. This CDR3 has 15 amino acids. The germline CDR1 and CDR2 sequences are ENHRY and SYGVKD. This CDR3 is CAISESNTVTYEQYF. CDR3 nucleotides: TGTGCCATCAGTGAGTCGAATACAGTAACCTACGAGCAGTACTTC.